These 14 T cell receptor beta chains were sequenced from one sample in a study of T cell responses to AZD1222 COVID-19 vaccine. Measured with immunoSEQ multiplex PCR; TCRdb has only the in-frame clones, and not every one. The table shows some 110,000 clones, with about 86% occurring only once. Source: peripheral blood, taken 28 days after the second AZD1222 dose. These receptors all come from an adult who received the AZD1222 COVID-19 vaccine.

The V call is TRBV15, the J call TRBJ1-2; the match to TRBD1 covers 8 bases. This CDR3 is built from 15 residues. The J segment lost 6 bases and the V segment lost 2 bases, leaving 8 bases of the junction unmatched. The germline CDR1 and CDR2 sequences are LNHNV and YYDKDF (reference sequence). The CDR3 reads CATSRSWGQVDGYTF. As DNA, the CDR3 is TGTGCCACCAGCAGATCTTGGGGACAGGTTGATGGCTACACCTTC.

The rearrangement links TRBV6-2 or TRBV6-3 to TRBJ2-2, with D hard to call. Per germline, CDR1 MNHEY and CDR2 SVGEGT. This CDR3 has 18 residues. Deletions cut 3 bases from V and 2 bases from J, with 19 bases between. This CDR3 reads CASSYSLKAWVNTGELFF. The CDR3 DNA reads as TGTGCCAGCAGTTATAGCTTGAAGGCATGGGTTAACACCGGGGAGCTGTTTTTT.

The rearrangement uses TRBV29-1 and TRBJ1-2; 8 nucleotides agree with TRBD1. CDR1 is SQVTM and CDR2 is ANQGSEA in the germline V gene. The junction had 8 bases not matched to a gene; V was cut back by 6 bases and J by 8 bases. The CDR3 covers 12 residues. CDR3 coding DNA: TGCAGCGTGGGACAGGTCAGATCCGGCTACACCTTC. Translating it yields CSVGQVRSGYTF.

CDR3 sequence reads: CASRLGGDYGYTF. CDR3 nucleotides: TGTGCCAGCCGACTGGGTGGGGACTATGGCTACACCTTC. This sequence joins TRBV14 and TRBJ1-2; no reliable D call. Germline V CDR1 and CDR2: SGHDN, FVKESK. CDR3 length: 13 amino acids. Trimming shortened V by 8 bases and J by 3 bases, and 13 bases separated the two germline ends.

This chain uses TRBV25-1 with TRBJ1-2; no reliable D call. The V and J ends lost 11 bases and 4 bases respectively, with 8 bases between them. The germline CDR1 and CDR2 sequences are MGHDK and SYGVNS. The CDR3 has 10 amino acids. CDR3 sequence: CAPRTYGYTF. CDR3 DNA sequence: TGTGCCCCGCGCACCTATGGCTACACCTTC.

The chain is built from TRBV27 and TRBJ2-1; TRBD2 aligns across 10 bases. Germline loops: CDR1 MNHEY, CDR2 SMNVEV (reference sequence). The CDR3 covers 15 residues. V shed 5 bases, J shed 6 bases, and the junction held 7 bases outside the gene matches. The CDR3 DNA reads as TGTGCCAGCAGTCCCGGACTAGCGGTTTTCAATGAGCAGTTCTTC. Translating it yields CASSPGLAVFNEQFF.

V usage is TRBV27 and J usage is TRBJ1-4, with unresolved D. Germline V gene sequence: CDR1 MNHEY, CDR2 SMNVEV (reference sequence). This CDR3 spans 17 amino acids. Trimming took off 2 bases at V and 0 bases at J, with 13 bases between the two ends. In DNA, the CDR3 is TGTGCCAGCAGTTTACTACCTGGTGCCCCAACTAATGAAAAACTGTTTTTT. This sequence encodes CASSLLPGAPTNEKLFF.

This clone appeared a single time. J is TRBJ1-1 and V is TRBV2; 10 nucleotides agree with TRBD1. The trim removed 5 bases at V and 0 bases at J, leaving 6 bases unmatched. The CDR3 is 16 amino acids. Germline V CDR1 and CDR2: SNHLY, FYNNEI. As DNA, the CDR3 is TGTGCCAGCAGTAGAATGGGACAGGGGCTGAACACTGAAGCTTTCTTT. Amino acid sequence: CASSRMGQGLNTEAFF.

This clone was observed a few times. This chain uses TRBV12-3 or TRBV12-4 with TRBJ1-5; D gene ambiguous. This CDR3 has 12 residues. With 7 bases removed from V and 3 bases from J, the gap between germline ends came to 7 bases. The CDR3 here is CASTLDNQPQHF. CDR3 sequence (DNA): TGTGCCAGCACCCTAGACAATCAGCCCCAGCATTTT.

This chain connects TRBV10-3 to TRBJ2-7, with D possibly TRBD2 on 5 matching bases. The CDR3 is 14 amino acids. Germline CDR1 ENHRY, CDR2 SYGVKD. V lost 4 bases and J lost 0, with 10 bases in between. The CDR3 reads CAISGTPSSYEQYF. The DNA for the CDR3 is TGTGCCATCAGTGGGACTCCATCCTCCTACGAGCAGTACTTC.

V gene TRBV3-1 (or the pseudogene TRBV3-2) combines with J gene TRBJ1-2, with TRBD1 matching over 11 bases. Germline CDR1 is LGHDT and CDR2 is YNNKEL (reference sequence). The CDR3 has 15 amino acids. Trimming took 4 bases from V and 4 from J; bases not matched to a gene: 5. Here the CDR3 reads CASSPDRGRVYGYTF. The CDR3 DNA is TGTGCCAGCAGCCCGGACAGGGGGCGCGTCTATGGCTACACCTTC.

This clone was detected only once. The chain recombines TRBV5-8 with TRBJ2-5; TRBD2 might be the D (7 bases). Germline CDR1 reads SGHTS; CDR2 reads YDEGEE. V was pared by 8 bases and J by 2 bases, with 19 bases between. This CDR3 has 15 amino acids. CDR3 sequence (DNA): TGTGCCAGTAGCCGGGGGGCCGGATTTCAAGAGACCCAGTACTTC. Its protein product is CASSRGAGFQETQYF.

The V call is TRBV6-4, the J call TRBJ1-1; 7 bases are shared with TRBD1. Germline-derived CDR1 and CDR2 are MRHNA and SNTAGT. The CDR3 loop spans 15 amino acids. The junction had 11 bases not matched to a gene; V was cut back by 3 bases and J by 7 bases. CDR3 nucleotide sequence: TGTGCCAGCAGTGAAACGACAGGGCTAGGTGGTGAAGCTTTCTTT. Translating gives CASSETTGLGGEAFF.

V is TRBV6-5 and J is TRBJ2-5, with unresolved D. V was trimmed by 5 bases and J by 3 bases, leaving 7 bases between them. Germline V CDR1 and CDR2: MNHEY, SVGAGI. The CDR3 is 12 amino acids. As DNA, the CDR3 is TGTGCCAGCAGTAACCCGAAAGAGACCCAGTACTTC. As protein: CASSNPKETQYF.